The present TCR beta chain was sequenced within a study of cytomegalovirus exposure and HLA in healthy donors. General study findings and limits: TCR beta V- and J-gene trimming, according to a later analysis, was linked to a missense DCLRE1C variant. A list of around 160 TCR beta chains associated with cytomegalovirus was given.

A note on this clone: Its antigen is currently unknown.

The study ran its PCR with 60 Vbeta and 13 Jbeta primers. Clones were sequenced by immunoSEQ multiplex PCR, and TCRdb holds only the in-frame ones, with some missing. The repertoire has about 120,000 clones, 75% to 85% of them found once; the top ten carry less than 2%. CDR1 MRHNA and CDR2 SNTAGT come from the germline V gene. V was shortened by 6 bases and J by 14 bases, with 10 bases between the two germline ends. The CDR3 loop spans 10 amino acids. The sequenced material came from PBMCs. The gene calls are TRBV6-4 and TRBJ1-4; possibly TRBD1 for D (5 bases). The TCR sequence derives from a man in his forties or fifties in good health and CMV-seronegative. Written as DNA, the CDR3 is TGTGCCAGCAGGCCAGGGCAGCTGTTTTTT. This gives the protein CASRPGQLFF.